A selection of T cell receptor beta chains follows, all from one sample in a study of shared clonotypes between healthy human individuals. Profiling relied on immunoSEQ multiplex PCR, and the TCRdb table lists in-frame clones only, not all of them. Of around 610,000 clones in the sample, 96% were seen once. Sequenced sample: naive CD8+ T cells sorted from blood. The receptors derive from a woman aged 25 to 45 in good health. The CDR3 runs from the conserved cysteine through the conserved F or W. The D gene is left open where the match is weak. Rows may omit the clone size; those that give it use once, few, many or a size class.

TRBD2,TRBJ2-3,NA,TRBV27,TGTGCCAGCAGTTTATTGCCTAGCGGGGGGGTAGATACGCAGTATTTT,CASSLLPSGGVDTQYF
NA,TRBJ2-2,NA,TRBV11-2,TGTGCCAGCAGCTCCTCGGTCCTGGGACGGGTCACCGGGGAGCTGTTTTTT,CASSSSVLGRVTGELFF
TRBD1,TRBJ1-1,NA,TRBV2,TGTGCCAGCGGACAGGGTGGACGGCCTGAAGCTTTCTTT,CASGQGGRPEAFF
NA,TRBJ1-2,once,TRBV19,TGTGCCAGTCTAGACATCGCCTATGGCTACACCTTC,CASLDIAYGYTF
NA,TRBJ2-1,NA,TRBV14,TGTGCCAGCAGCGCGGACTTTCGCTCAATGAATTACAATGAGCAGTTCTTC,CASSADFRSMNYNEQFF
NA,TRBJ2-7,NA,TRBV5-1,TGCGCCAGCAGCTTGGACACCTACGAGCAGTACTTC,CASSLDTYEQYF
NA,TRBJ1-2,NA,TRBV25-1,TGTGCCAGCAGTGTCAGGGCGGGGGGCTACACCTTC,CASSVRAGGYTF
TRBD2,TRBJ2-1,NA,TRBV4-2,TGTGCCAGCAGCCCACTACTAGCGGGAGGAGGGGAGCAGTTCTTC,CASSPLLAGGGEQFF
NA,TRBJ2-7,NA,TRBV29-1,TGCAGCGTTGCAGGGGGGGCTTCCTACGAGCAGTACTTC,CSVAGGASYEQYF
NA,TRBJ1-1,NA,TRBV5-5,TGTGCCAGCAGACCAGGGAATTTGGGTGAAGCTTTCTTT,CASRPGNLGEAFF
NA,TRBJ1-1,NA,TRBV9,TGTGCCAGCAGCGTAGGGGGCTTCACTGAAGCTTTCTTT,CASSVGGFTEAFF
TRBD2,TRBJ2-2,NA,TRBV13,TGTGCCAGCAGCTTTTTAGCGGGAAAGGTCGGGGAGCTGTTTTTT,CASSFLAGKVGELFF
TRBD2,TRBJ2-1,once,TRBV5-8,TGTGCCAAGCACCTACCCGGACTAGCGGCCTACAATGAGCAGTTCTTC,CAKHLPGLAAYNEQFF
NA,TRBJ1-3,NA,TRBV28,TGTGCCAGCCGACCGGCGGGGAGTATTGGAAACACCATATATTTT,CASRPAGSIGNTIYF
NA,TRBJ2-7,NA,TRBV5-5,TGTGCCAGCAGCTTGTCTAAGGACTCCTACGAGCAGTACTTC,CASSLSKDSYEQYF
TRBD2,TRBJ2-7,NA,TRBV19,TGTGCCAGTAGTATAGCCCTCTGGGACTACAACTACGAGCAGTACTTC,CASSIALWDYNYEQYF
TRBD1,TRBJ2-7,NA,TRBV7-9,TGTGCCAGCAGCGCCCGGGACAGGTCCGACTACGAGCAGTACTTC,CASSARDRSDYEQYF
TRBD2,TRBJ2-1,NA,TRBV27,TGTGCCAGCAGTAGCATTTCTAGCGGGAGTTTGAATGAGCAGTTCTTC,CASSSISSGSLNEQFF
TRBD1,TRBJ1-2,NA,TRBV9,TGTGCCAGCAGCGCAACAGGGGGAGGACTCTATGGCTACACCTTC,CASSATGGGLYGYTF
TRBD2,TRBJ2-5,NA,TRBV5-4,TGTGCCAGCAGCCTGGGGGCGGGAGGCGAGGAGACCCAGTACTTC,CASSLGAGGEETQYF
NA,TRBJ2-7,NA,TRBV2,TGTGCCAGCAGTGACGGGCAGAGAAGTTACGAGCAGTACTTC,CASSDGQRSYEQYF
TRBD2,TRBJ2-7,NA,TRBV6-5,TGTGCCAGCAGTCCGGGGGGTCTCCAGTACTTC,CASSPGGLQYF
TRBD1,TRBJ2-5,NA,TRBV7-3,TGTGCCAGCAGCTCAAAAGTGGACAGGGATTGGACCCAGTACTTC,CASSSKVDRDWTQYF
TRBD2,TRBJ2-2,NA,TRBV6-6,TGTGCCGTCGCCGGACTAGCGGGAGGGTACGGGGAGCTGTTTTTT,CAVAGLAGGYGELFF
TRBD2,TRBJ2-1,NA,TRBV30,TGTGCCTGGAGATACCCCCCCACTAGCGGGATCTACAATGAGCAGTTCTTC,CAWRYPPTSGIYNEQFF
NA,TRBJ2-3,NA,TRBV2,TGTGCCAGCAGTCAAACACTTAGCACAGATACGCAGTATTTT,CASSQTLSTDTQYF
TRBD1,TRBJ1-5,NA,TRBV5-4,TGTGCCAGCAGCTCGGACAGGGGCGATCAGCCCCAGCATTTT,CASSSDRGDQPQHF
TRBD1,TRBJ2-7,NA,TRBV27,TGTGCCAGCAGTTTACGGACAGGCATCTACGAGCAGTACTTC,CASSLRTGIYEQYF
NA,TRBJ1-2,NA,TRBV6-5,TGTGCCAGCAGTCCCCCCGAGGGGGGAGCCTATGGCTACACCTTC,CASSPPEGGAYGYTF
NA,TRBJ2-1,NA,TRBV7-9,TGTGCCAGCAGCCGCTCGGGGGATGAGCAGTTCTTC,CASSRSGDEQFF
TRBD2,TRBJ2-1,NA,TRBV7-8,TGTGCCAGCAGCTTCGGCCTAGCGGGATCGAGCTCCTACAATGAGCAGTTCTTC,CASSFGLAGSSSYNEQFF
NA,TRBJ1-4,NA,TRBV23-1,TGCGCTAGGCTCACCGGGACATATAATGAAAAACTGTTTTTT,CARLTGTYNEKLFF
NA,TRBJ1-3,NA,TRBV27,TGTGCCAGCAGTTTATCAGGCACTGGAAACACCATATATTTT,CASSLSGTGNTIYF
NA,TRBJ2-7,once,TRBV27,TGTGCCAGCAGTACCATAAAGAGAGGCGAGCAGTACTTC,CASSTIKRGEQYF
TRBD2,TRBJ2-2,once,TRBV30,TGTGCCTGGAGTTTCATAGCGGGAGGGGGCACCGGGGAGCTGTTTTTT,CAWSFIAGGGTGELFF
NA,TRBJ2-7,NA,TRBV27,TGTGCCAGCAGTGCGACAGGATACTACGAGCAGTACTTC,CASSATGYYEQYF